Below, 23 T cell receptor beta chains from the same sample are listed, as sequenced in a study of cytomegalovirus exposure and HLA in healthy donors. The method was immunoSEQ multiplex PCR; TCRdb's version includes in-frame clones alone and lacks a portion of them. Here the sample spans 150,000 to 200,000 clones, around nine tenths being singletons. The sample comprised PBMCs. These TCRs come from a woman aged 18-29 years in good health and CMV-seronegative.

The chain carries TRBV19 and TRBJ1-2; 9 bases fit TRBD1. V was pared by 8 bases and J by 2 bases, with 24 bases of the junction left unmatched. The CDR3 contains 20 residues. Germline CDR1 is LNHDA and CDR2 is SQIVND (reference sequence). CDR3 region: CASQSGQGPAGGRRNYGYTF. CDR3 bases: TGTGCCAGTCAAAGTGGACAGGGGCCCGCGGGCGGAAGGCGGAACTATGGCTACACCTTC.

The rearrangement joins TRBV9 to TRBJ2-2, with 7 bases lining up with TRBD2. The ends lost 2 bases at V and 3 bases at J; junction bases unmatched: 4. This CDR3 has 15 residues. The germline V gene encodes CDR1 SGDLS and CDR2 YYNGEE. The CDR3 DNA reads TGTGCCAGCAGCGTCAGGCGGGAGCACACCGGGGAGCTGTTTTTT. Translated: CASSVRREHTGELFF.

The V call is TRBV30, the J call TRBJ1-5; the match to TRBD1 covers 7 bases. The CDR3 sequence is 14 residues long. CDR1 is GTSNPN and CDR2 is SVGIG in the germline V gene (reference sequence). With 5 bases clipped from V and 2 bases from J, the junction kept 6 bases outside the gene matches. CDR3 in amino acids: CAWGTVNGNQPQHF. CDR3 bases: TGTGCCTGGGGGACAGTAAATGGCAATCAGCCCCAGCATTTT.

V is TRBV11-3 and J is TRBJ2-3; 7 bases fit TRBD1. V lost 4 bases to trimming and J lost 5 bases; unmatched junction nucleotides: 6. CDR1 and CDR2 from the germline V gene are SGHNT and YENEEA. This CDR3 spans 14 amino acids. The CDR3 DNA follows: TGTGCCAGCAGCTCTCCAGACAGGGAAGATACGCAGTATTTT. Translating gives CASSSPDREDTQYF.

J is TRBJ1-3 and V is TRBV30; D is perhaps TRBD1 (5 bases). The CDR3 contains 14 residues. With 2 bases removed from V and 1 base from J, the gap between germline ends came to 9 bases. Germline lookup yields CDR1 GTSNPN and CDR2 SVGIG (reference sequence). CDR3 loop: CAWSQGGSGNTIYF. As DNA, the CDR3 is TGTGCCTGGAGTCAGGGAGGATCTGGAAACACCATATATTTT.

This chain connects TRBV6-1 to TRBJ1-5; TRBD1 is a possible D gene (6 bases). CDR1 and CDR2 from the germline V gene are MNHNS and SASEGT. The germline V and J ends were trimmed by 6 bases and 4 bases, with 16 bases remaining between them. CDR3 size: 15 residues. As DNA, the CDR3 is TGTGCCAGCAGGTTATTACAGGGAGAGAATCAGCCCCAGCATTTT. It encodes CASRLLQGENQPQHF.

This clone was found a few times. The CDR3 sequence is CASTPGGRDF. CDR3 DNA sequence: TGTGCCAGCACCCCGGGAGGCAGGGACTTC. The chain links TRBV21-1 to TRBJ2-7; the table's D gene call, TRBD2, was not cross checked with the DNA. TRBV21-1 is a pseudogene locus. CDR3 length: 10 amino acids.

The chain is built from TRBV30 and TRBJ1-5; D is undetermined. Trimming took off 7 bases at V and 2 bases at J, with 12 bases between the two ends. CDR3 length equals 13 residues. CDR1 and CDR2 (germline): GTSNPN, SVGIG (reference sequence). This chain's CDR3 is CASSSDRNQPQHF. CDR3 DNA: TGTGCCTCCTCCAGCGATCGCAATCAGCCCCAGCATTTT.

The chain employs TRBV7-8 and TRBJ1-2, with D tentatively TRBD1 (6 bases). The V gene's germline CDR1 is SGHVS and CDR2 FQNEAQ. Trimming left V 5 bases short and J 8 bases short, with 21 bases between. CDR3 length equals 15 residues. In nucleotides, the CDR3 is TGTGCCAGCAGCCTATTAACTACAGGGCCTTTAGGCTACACCTTC. Residues: CASSLLTTGPLGYTF.

The chain recombines TRBV5-6 with TRBJ1-1; 8 bases are a match to TRBD1. The CDR3 spans 14 residues. Per germline, CDR1 SGHDT and CDR2 YYEEEE. With 4 bases clipped from V and 0 bases from J, the junction kept 2 bases outside the gene matches. The CDR3 sequence is CASSGQGVNTEAFF. CDR3 coding DNA: TGTGCCAGCAGCGGACAGGGAGTGAACACTGAAGCTTTCTTT. The complete variable domain, with remaining parts taken from reference TRBV5-6 and TRBJ1-1, reads DAGVTQSPTHLIKTRGQQVTLRCSPKSGHDTVSWYQQALGQGPQFIFQYYEEEERQRGNFPDRFSGHQFPNYSSELNVNALLLGDSALYLCASSGQGVNTEAFFGQGTRLTVV.

The V call is TRBV5-1, the J call TRBJ1-1, with 11 bases aligning to TRBD1. This CDR3 spans 15 amino acids. Germline trimming cut 5 bases from V and 3 bases from J; bases unmatched to any gene: 6. CDR1 is SGHRS, CDR2 YFSETQ, per germline. This CDR3 reads CASRPGQGADTEAFF. CDR3 DNA sequence: TGCGCCAGCAGGCCAGGACAGGGGGCCGACACTGAAGCTTTCTTT. The variable domain in full, with the rest retrieved from reference TRBV5-1 and TRBJ1-1, is KAGVTQTPRYLIKTRGQQVTLSCSPISGHRSVSWYQQTPGQGLQFLFEYFSETQRNKGNFPGRFSGRQFSNSRSEMNVSTLELGDSALYLCASRPGQGADTEAFFGQGTRLTVV.

The rearrangement joins TRBV7-2 to TRBJ1-2, with unresolved D. The CDR3 spans 13 residues. From germline, CDR1 is SGHTA and CDR2 FQGNSA. V was trimmed by 7 bases and J by 0 bases, leaving 9 bases between them. The CDR3 region is CASTSPANYGYTF. CDR3 DNA sequence: TGTGCCAGCACCTCCCCTGCTAACTATGGCTACACCTTC.

The chain uses TRBV19 and TRBJ1-5, with TRBD1 identical over 8 bases. Trimming at V came to 1 base and at J to 5 bases, leaving 7 bases not matched to a gene. The germline gives CDR1 LNHDA, CDR2 SQIVND (reference sequence). The CDR3 length is 16 residues. CDR3 in amino acids: CASSIGRAGGDQPQHF. CDR3 nucleotide sequence: TGTGCCAGTAGTATAGGTAGGGCAGGGGGCGATCAGCCCCAGCATTTT.

The rearrangement joins TRBV30 to TRBJ1-1; TRBD1 agrees at 8 bases. Germline V gene sequence: CDR1 GTSNPN, CDR2 SVGIG (reference sequence). This CDR3 contains 15 residues. The ends lost 3 bases at V and 2 bases at J; junction bases unmatched: 8. CDR3 sequence reads: CAWRQPDRENTEAFF. Here the CDR3 DNA reads TGTGCCTGGAGACAACCGGACAGGGAAAACACTGAAGCTTTCTTT.

To note about this clone: The same CDR3 arises from other DNA sequences in this sample as well. This chain uses TRBV18 with TRBJ1-5, with 7 bases identical to TRBD1. After removal of 1 base from V and 5 bases from J, the junction contained 2 bases not matched to a gene. In germline, CDR1 is KGHSH, CDR2 LQKENI. The CDR3 spans 14 residues. The CDR3 DNA follows: TGTGCCAGCTCACCACAGCAGGGGGATCAGCCCCAGCATTTT. Its protein is CASSPQQGDQPQHF. Based on the CDR3 plus reference TRBV18 and TRBJ1-5, the full variable domain is NAGVMQNPRHLVRRRGQEARLRCSPMKGHSHVYWYRQLPEEGLKFMVYLQKENIIDESGMPKERFSAEFPKEGPSILRIQQVVRGDSAAYFCASSPQQGDQPQHFGDGTRLSIL.

The J gene is TRBJ1-2, the V gene TRBV12-5; D is unresolved. Germline CDR1 LGHNT, CDR2 FRNRAP. This CDR3 contains 14 residues. With 4 bases removed from V and 2 bases from J, the gap between germline ends came to 11 bases. Written as DNA, the CDR3 is TGTGCTAGTGGTTCTAGCGGGGAGAACTATGGCTACACCTTC. Amino acid sequence: CASGSSGENYGYTF.

The J gene is TRBJ2-5, the V gene TRBV11-2, with D possibly being TRBD1 (6 bases). The CDR3 contains 14 residues. The V gene's germline CDR1 is SGHAT and CDR2 FQNNGV. The ends were cut back, 4 bases at V and 5 bases at J, with 14 bases in the middle. The CDR3: CASSSTGSWETQYF. The CDR3 DNA sequence: TGTGCCAGCAGCTCAACAGGGAGTTGGGAGACCCAGTACTTC.

This clone was seen a few times. The chain couples TRBV2 to TRBJ2-7, with 9 bases that match TRBD1. Germline CDR1 reads SNHLY; CDR2 reads FYNNEI. J was trimmed by 2 bases and V by 6 bases; bases with no gene match: 5. The CDR3 sequence is 14 residues long. The CDR3 is CASSGQGFTYEQYF. CDR3 in DNA: TGTGCCAGCAGCGGACAGGGGTTTACCTACGAGCAGTACTTC.

This chain joins TRBV10-2 and TRBJ1-1; 9 nucleotides match TRBD1. The CDR3 is made up of 15 amino acids. Germline V gene lookup returns CDR1 WSHSY and CDR2 SAAADI. V shed 7 bases, J shed 6 bases, and the junction held 12 bases outside the gene matches. In DNA form, the CDR3 reads TGCGCCAGCATCCCTAGGGACAGGGAGGGTCCTGAAGCTTTCTTT. Translated: CASIPRDREGPEAFF.

This clone was picked up one time. The V gene is TRBV9, the J gene TRBJ2-1; TRBD2 matches 13 bases. CDR1 and CDR2 from the germline V gene are SGDLS and YYNGEE. The CDR3 loop spans 17 amino acids. V lost 0 bases to trimming and J lost 7 bases; unmatched junction nucleotides: 7. CDR3 loop: CASSVELAGGPVNEQFF. Here the CDR3 DNA reads TGTGCCAGCAGCGTAGAACTAGCGGGAGGGCCGGTTAATGAGCAGTTCTTC. The full variable domain, completed using reference TRBV9 and TRBJ2-1, is DSGVTQTPKHLITATGQRVTLRCSPRSGDLSVYWYQQSLDQGLQFLIQYYNGEERAKGNILERFSAQQFPDLHSELNLSSLELGDSALYFCASSVELAGGPVNEQFFGPGTRLTVL.

The genes are TRBV27 and TRBJ1-1; no clear D. CDR3 size: 13 residues. Germline V gene data show CDR1 as MNHEY and CDR2 as SMNVEV (reference sequence). Trimming cost V 5 bases and J 2 bases, with 9 bases left between them. CDR3 coding DNA: TGTGCCAGCAGTGATACAGTAAACACTGAAGCTTTCTTT. Encoded protein: CASSDTVNTEAFF.

V is TRBV19 and J is TRBJ1-1; unclear D gene. Germline V CDR1 and CDR2: LNHDA, SQIVND (reference sequence). The CDR3 length is 14 residues. Trimming shortened V by 1 base and J by 10 bases, and 16 bases separated the two germline ends. CDR3 nucleotides: TGTGCCAGTAGTATAGTCTCGGACGGGAGAGGAGCTTTCTTT. It codes for CASSIVSDGRGAFF.

The genes are TRBV29-1 and TRBJ2-3; 14 bases agree with TRBD2. The CDR3 is made up of 15 amino acids. Germline V gene data show CDR1 as SQVTM and CDR2 as ANQGSEA. The V and J ends lost 4 bases and 6 bases, in that order; junction bases with no gene match: 6. Here the CDR3 DNA reads TGCAGCGTTGGGGGACTAGCGGGAGAGTGGGATACGCAGTATTTT. This codes for CSVGGLAGEWDTQYF.